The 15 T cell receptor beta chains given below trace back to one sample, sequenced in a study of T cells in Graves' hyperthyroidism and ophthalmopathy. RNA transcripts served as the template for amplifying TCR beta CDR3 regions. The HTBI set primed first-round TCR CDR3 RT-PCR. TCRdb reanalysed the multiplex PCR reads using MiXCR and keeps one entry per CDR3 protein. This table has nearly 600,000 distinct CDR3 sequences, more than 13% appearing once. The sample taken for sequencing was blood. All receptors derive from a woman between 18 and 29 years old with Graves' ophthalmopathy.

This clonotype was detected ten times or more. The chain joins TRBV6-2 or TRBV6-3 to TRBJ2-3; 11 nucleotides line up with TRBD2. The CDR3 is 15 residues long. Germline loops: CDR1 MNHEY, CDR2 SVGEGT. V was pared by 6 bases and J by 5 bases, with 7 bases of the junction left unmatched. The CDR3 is CASSLGLAEQDTQYF. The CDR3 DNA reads TGTGCCAGCAGCTTGGGACTAGCGGAACAAGATACGCAGTATTTT.

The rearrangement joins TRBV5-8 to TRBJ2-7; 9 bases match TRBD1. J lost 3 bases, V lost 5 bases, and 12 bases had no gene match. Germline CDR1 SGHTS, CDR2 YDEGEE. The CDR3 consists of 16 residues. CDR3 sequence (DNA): TGTGCCAGCAGTACCTCCGGGACAGGGTTCCACTACGAGCAGTACTTC. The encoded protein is CASSTSGTGFHYEQYF.

The CDR3: CASSYWGEQYF. The CDR3 DNA reads as TGTGCCAGCAGTTACTGGGGTGAGCAGTACTTC. The chain joins TRBV6-2 or TRBV6-3 to TRBJ2-7; D uncertain. The CDR3 has 11 residues. V was shortened by 1 base and J by 7 bases, with 5 bases between the two germline ends. Looked up from germline, CDR1 is MNHEY and CDR2 is SVGEGT.

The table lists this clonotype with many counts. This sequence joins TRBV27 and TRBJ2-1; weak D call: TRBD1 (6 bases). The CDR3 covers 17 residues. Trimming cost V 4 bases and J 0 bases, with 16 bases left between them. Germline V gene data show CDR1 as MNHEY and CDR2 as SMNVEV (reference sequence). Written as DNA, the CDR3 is TGTGCCAGCAGTTCACTCTACAGGGAACGCTCCTACAATGAGCAGTTCTTC. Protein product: CASSSLYRERSYNEQFF.

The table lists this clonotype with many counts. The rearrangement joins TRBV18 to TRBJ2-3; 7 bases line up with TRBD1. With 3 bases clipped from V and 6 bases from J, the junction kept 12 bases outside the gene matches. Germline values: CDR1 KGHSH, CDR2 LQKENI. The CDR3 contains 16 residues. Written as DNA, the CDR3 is TGTGCCAGCTCACCTCTGCAACAGGGGCAGTGGGATACGCAGTATTTT. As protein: CASSPLQQGQWDTQYF. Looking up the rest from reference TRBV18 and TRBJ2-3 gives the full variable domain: NAGVMQNPRHLVRRRGQEARLRCSPMKGHSHVYWYRQLPEEGLKFMVYLQKENIIDESGMPKERFSAEFPKEGPSILRIQQVVRGDSAAYFCASSPLQQGQWDTQYFGPGTRLTVL.

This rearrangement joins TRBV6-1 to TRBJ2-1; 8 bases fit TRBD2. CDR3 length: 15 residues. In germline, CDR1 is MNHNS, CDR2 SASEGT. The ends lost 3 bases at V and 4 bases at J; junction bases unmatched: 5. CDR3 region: CASSDGTRLYNEQFF. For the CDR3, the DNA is TGTGCCAGCAGTGACGGGACTAGACTTTACAATGAGCAGTTCTTC.

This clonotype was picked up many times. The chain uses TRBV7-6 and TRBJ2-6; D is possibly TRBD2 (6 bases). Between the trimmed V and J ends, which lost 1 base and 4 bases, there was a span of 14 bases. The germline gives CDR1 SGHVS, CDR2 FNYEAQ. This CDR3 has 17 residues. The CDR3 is CASSLVVRGTGANVLTF. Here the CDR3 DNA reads TGTGCCAGCAGCTTAGTAGTGCGGGGTACCGGGGCCAACGTCCTGACTTTC.

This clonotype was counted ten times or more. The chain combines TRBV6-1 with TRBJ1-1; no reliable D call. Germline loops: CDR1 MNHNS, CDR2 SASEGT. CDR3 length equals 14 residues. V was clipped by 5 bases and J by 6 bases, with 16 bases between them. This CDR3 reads CASSPDGPKPEAFF. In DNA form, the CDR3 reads TGTGCCAGCAGTCCAGACGGGCCGAAACCTGAAGCTTTCTTT.

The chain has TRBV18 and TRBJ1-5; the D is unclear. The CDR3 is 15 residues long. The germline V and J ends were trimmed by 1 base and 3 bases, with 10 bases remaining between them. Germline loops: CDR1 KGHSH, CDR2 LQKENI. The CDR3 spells CASSPHVDVNQPQHF. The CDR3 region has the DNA TGTGCCAGCTCACCACACGTAGATGTCAATCAGCCCCAGCATTTT.

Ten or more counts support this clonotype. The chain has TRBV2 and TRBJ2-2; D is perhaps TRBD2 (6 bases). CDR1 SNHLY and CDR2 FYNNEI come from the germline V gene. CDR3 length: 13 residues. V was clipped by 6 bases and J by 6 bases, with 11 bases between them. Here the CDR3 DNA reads TGTGCCAGCAGCCAGGCGGGACCCGGGGAGCTGTTTTTT. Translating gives CASSQAGPGELFF.

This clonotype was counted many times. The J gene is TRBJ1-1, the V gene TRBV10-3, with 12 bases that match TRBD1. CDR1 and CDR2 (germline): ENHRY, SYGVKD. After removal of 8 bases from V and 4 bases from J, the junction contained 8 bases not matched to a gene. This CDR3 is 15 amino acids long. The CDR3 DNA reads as TGTGCCATCGCACCGGGACAGGGGGCTAGCACTGAAGCTTTCTTT. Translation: CAIAPGQGASTEAFF.

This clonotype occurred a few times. CDR3 sequence: CASSLYPRGRNGELFF. The CDR3 DNA follows: TGTGCCAGCAGTTTATACCCCAGAGGGAGGAACGGGGAGCTGTTTTTT. V is TRBV27 and J is TRBJ2-2; maybe TRBD2 (6 bases). The CDR3 loop spans 16 amino acids. V lost 1 base, J lost 7 bases, and 16 bases lay in between. Germline V gene data show CDR1 as MNHEY and CDR2 as SMNVEV (reference sequence).

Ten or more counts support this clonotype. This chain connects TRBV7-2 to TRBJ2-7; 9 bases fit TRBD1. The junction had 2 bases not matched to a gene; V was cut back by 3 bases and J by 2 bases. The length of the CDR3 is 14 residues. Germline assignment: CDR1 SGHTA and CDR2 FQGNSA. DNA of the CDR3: TGTGCCAGCAGCTTGGGACAGGGCACCTACGAGCAGTACTTC. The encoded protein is CASSLGQGTYEQYF.

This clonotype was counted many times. The CDR3 DNA is TGTGCCTGGAGAGGGCAGGGGGCCTTTCAGCCCCAGCATTTT. It specifies CAWRGQGAFQPQHF. The chain joins TRBV30 to TRBJ1-5, with 8 bases fitting TRBD1. The CDR3 extends over 14 amino acids. Trimming at V came to 3 bases and at J to 6 bases, leaving 7 bases not matched to a gene. CDR1 and CDR2 from the germline V gene are GTSNPN and SVGIG (reference sequence).

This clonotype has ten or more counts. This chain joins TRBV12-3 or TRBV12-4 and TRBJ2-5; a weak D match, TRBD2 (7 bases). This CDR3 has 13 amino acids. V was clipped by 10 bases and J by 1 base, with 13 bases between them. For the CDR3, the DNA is TGTGCCACTGGGGGGGGCAGCCAAGAGACCCAGTACTTC. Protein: CATGGGSQETQYF.